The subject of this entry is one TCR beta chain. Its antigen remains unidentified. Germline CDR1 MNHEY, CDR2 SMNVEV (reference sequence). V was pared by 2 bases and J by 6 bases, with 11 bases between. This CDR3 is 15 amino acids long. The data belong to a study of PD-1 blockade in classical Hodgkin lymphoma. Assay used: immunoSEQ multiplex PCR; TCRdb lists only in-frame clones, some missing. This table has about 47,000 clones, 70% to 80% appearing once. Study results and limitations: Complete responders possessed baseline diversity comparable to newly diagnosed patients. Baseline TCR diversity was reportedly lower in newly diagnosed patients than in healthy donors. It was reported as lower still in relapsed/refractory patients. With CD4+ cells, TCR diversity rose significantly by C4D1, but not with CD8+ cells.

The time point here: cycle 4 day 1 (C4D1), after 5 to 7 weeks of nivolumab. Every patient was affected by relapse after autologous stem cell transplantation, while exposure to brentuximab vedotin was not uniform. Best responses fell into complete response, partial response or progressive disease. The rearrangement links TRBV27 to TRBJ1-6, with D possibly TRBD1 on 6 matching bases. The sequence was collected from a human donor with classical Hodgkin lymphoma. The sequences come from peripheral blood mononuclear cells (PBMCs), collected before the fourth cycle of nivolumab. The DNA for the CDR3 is TGTGCCAGCAGTTTAGGGGGGGCTCCTAATTCACCCCTCCACTTT. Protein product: CASSLGGAPNSPLHF.